The text below deals with one TCR beta chain. As yet, its antigen is unknown. This sample stems from a study of CD8 T cells in Susac syndrome. Study findings and constraints: By the study's own acknowledgment, its TCR sequencing and HLA analysis included relatively few individuals.

When the RNA was reverse transcribed, random hexamers were used with an input of about 0.45 to 1 ug. Amplification of the TCR beta CDR3 was carried out by immunoSEQ multiplex PCR, which spanned a total of 54 Vbeta and 13 Jbeta segments. MiXCR was run by TCRdb on the immunoSEQ multiplex PCR reads, yielding one entry per CDR3 protein. The top ten clones hold 0.095% of a sample with hundreds of thousands of distinct CDR3 sequences, 95% of them seen once. Sequencing of TCR beta was performed on blood CD8+ and CD4+ T cells. The patients who served as multiple sclerosis controls were treatment-naive and had stable or active relapsing-remitting disease that fulfilled the revised McDonald criteria. Germline trimming cut 2 bases from V and 0 bases from J; bases unmatched to any gene: 7. The CDR3 covers 17 residues. Looked up from germline, CDR1 is GTSNPN and CDR2 is SVGIG (reference sequence).

The specimen sequenced was CD4+ T cells from PBMCs. This sequence was found in a human donor with multiple sclerosis. The gene calls are TRBV30 and TRBJ2-6, with 7 bases identical to TRBD1. The CDR3 reads CAWSRDRSSSGANVLTF. CDR3 nucleotides: TGTGCCTGGAGTAGGGACAGAAGTTCCTCTGGGGCCAACGTCCTGACTTTC.